These 24 T cell receptor beta chains originate from one sample sequenced in a study of OX40 agonist ivuxolimab in advanced cancers. Only in-frame clones appear in the TCRdb table, and some are missing; sequencing was by immunoSEQ multiplex PCR. The repertoire holds tens of thousands of clones, with 91% as singletons. Sequencing was performed on CD4+ or CD8+ T cells sorted from blood, taken in a trial of the OX40 agonist ivuxolimab. The source is an adult with an advanced solid tumor such as melanoma, head and neck, liver or kidney cancer.

The V call is TRBV4-1, the J call TRBJ2-7; weak D call: TRBD2 (6 bases). Germline CDR1 and CDR2: MGHRA and YSYEKL. V was cut by 4 bases and J by 0 bases, with 16 bases left in between. The CDR3 spans 16 residues. This chain's CDR3 is CASSLDVAAPSYEQYV. For the CDR3, the DNA is TGCGCCAGCAGCCTGGACGTAGCGGCTCCCTCCTACGAGCAGTACGTC.

The chain uses TRBV7-8 and TRBJ2-5, with no clear D. V shed 1 base and J shed 5 bases, with 14 bases lying between them. Germline V lookup: CDR1 SGHVS, CDR2 FQNEAQ. The CDR3 loop spans 15 amino acids. CDR3 nucleotide sequence: TGTGCCAGCAGCTTAGGAGTCTCGGGTGGGGAGACCCAGTACTTC. This encodes CASSLGVSGGETQYF. The whole variable domain, remainder taken from reference TRBV7-8 and TRBJ2-5, is GAGVSQSPRYKVAKRGQDVALRCDPISGHVSLFWYQQALGQGPEFLTYFQNEAQLDKSGLPSDRFFAERPEGSVSTLKIQRTQQEDSAVYLCASSLGVSGGETQYFGPGTRLLVL.

The gene calls are TRBV29-1 and TRBJ1-2; D unresolved. With 6 bases removed from V and 3 bases from J, the gap between germline ends came to 5 bases. CDR3 length: 10 residues. The germline CDR1 and CDR2 sequences are SQVTM and ANQGSEA. CDR3: CSVLDYGYTF. In DNA form, the CDR3 reads TGCAGCGTCCTCGACTATGGCTACACCTTC.

V and J are TRBV27 and TRBJ2-1; 11 bases map to TRBD2. The CDR3 contains 17 residues. Germline CDR1 is MNHEY and CDR2 is SMNVEV (reference sequence). V was pared by 5 bases and J by 4 bases, with 10 bases of the junction left unmatched. The CDR3 loop reads CASSASTSGDLYNEQFF. The CDR3 bases are TGTGCCAGCAGTGCCTCGACTAGCGGGGACCTATACAATGAGCAGTTCTTC.

The gene calls are TRBV19 and TRBJ2-5, with 12 bases fitting TRBD2. CDR1 is LNHDA, CDR2 SQIVND, per germline (reference sequence). This CDR3 spans 15 amino acids. The trim removed 5 bases at V and 6 bases at J, leaving 7 bases unmatched. CDR3 in amino acids: CASSVLLAGGKTQYF. CDR3 in DNA: TGTGCCAGTAGTGTCCTACTAGCGGGGGGTAAGACCCAGTACTTC.

The rearrangement links TRBV11-2 to TRBJ1-1; 9 bases match TRBD1. Germline V lookup: CDR1 SGHAT, CDR2 FQNNGV. This CDR3 has 15 amino acids. V was clipped by 0 bases and J by 5 bases; unmatched bases: 4. CDR3 sequence (DNA): TGTGCCAGCAGCTTAGATTTGACAGGGGGTACTGAAGCTTTCTTT. Its protein product is CASSLDLTGGTEAFF. The full variable domain, in which reference TRBV11-2 and TRBJ1-1 provide the parts outside the CDR3, is EAGVAQSPRYKIIEKRQSVAFWCNPISGHATLYWYQQILGQGPKLLIQFQNNGVVDDSQLPKDRFSAERLKGVDSTLKIQPAKLEDSAVYLCASSLDLTGGTEAFFGQGTRLTVV.

The V and J genes are TRBV6-1 and TRBJ1-2; D gene uncertain. This CDR3 is built from 17 residues. Deletions cut 6 bases from V and 0 bases from J, with 20 bases between. Per the germline V gene, CDR1 is MNHNS and CDR2 is SASEGT. The CDR3 coding sequence is TGTGCCAGCAGGGAAATTAGAGGCGGCCGAGCTAACTATGGCTACACCTTC. Its translation is CASREIRGGRANYGYTF.

The chain couples TRBV28 to TRBJ1-1, with D hard to call. The V and J ends lost 5 bases and 0 bases respectively, with 7 bases between them. The CDR3 has 13 amino acids. Germline values: CDR1 MDHEN, CDR2 SYDVKM. CDR3 in DNA: TGTGCCAGCAGTCTAGAGCTGAACACTGAAGCTTTCTTT. Amino acids: CASSLELNTEAFF. The variable domain in full, with the rest retrieved from reference TRBV28 and TRBJ1-1, is DVKVTQSSRYLVKRTGEKVFLECVQDMDHENMFWYRQDPGLGLRLIYFSYDVKMKEKGDIPEGYSVSREKKERFSLILESASTNQTSMYLCASSLELNTEAFFGQGTRLTVV.

The J gene is TRBJ2-7, the V gene TRBV28; D perhaps matches TRBD2 (6 bases). The length of the CDR3 is 14 residues. Germline CDR1 is MDHEN and CDR2 is SYDVKM. V lost 4 bases and J 5 bases, leaving 15 bases between the germline ends. The CDR3 loop reads CASSSPRTGDEQYF. As DNA, the CDR3 is TGTGCCAGCAGTTCCCCCAGGACGGGGGACGAGCAGTACTTC.

V is TRBV7-8 and J is TRBJ2-5; 9 nucleotides match TRBD2. The V segment lost 1 base and the J segment 2 bases; nucleotides outside the gene matches: 11. Germline lookup yields CDR1 SGHVS and CDR2 FQNEAQ. CDR3 length equals 18 residues. DNA for the CDR3: TGTGCCAGCAGCTTAGGGTTCTCGGCGGGGGGGCCTCAAGAGACCCAGTACTTC. It is translated as CASSLGFSAGGPQETQYF.

This clone was detected a few times. The V call is TRBV5-6, the J call TRBJ2-1, with 13 bases that match TRBD2. The CDR3 has 16 amino acids. Germline loops: CDR1 SGHDT, CDR2 YYEEEE. Trimming took 3 bases from V and 10 from J; bases not matched to a gene: 10. The CDR3 DNA reads TGTGCCAGCAGCTGGGGCGGGACTAGCGGGAATCGGGAGCAGTTCTTC. Encoded protein: CASSWGGTSGNREQFF.

The rearrangement uses TRBV6-5 and TRBJ2-7; D gene uncertain. V was shortened by 0 bases and J by 0 bases, with 6 bases between the two germline ends. Germline loops: CDR1 MNHEY, CDR2 SVGAGI. The CDR3 is 14 amino acids. The CDR3 spells CASSYSLSSYEQYF. The CDR3, as DNA: TGTGCCAGCAGTTACTCCCTAAGCTCCTACGAGCAGTACTTC.

The chain combines TRBV6-1 with TRBJ2-7; 7 nucleotides line up with TRBD2. CDR3 length: 15 residues. The germline gives CDR1 MNHNS, CDR2 SASEGT. J was trimmed by 0 bases and V by 7 bases; bases with no gene match: 9. The CDR3 loop is CASIVRELSSYEQYF. The CDR3 DNA reads as TGTGCCAGCATTGTGCGGGAGCTGAGCTCCTACGAGCAGTACTTC.

This clone has a single count. The rearrangement uses TRBV6-1 and TRBJ2-5; D may be TRBD1 (5 bases). Judging by the DNA end, TRBJ2-7 fits better; the J call may be wrong. Looked up from germline, CDR1 is MNHNS and CDR2 is SASEGT. The CDR3 totals 15 residues. CDR3 region: CASSESRDRYYEQYF. In DNA, the CDR3 is TGTGCCAGCAGTGAAAGTAGAGACAGATACTACGAGCAGTACTTC.

This rearrangement joins TRBV5-6 to TRBJ1-1; D might be TRBD1 (5 bases). The germline V and J ends were trimmed by 6 bases and 3 bases, with 18 bases remaining between them. The CDR3 length is 15 residues. Germline lookup yields CDR1 SGHDT and CDR2 YYEEEE. CDR3 in amino acids: CASTQSPGVYTEAFF. In DNA, the CDR3 is TGTGCCAGCACCCAGAGTCCGGGGGTATACACTGAAGCTTTCTTT.

This clone came up once. The chain has TRBV6-6 and TRBJ1-1, with D perhaps matching TRBD1 (5 bases). The germline gives CDR1 MNHNY, CDR2 SVGAGI (reference sequence). V gave up 2 bases and J gave up 5 bases, with 15 bases separating them. The CDR3 covers 15 residues. CDR3 nucleotides: TGTGCCAGCAGTTACCAGGTAGTCGGGGGGACTGAAGCTTTCTTT. It specifies CASSYQVVGGTEAFF.

This clone has just a few counts. The chain is built from TRBV6-6 and TRBJ2-7, with 11 nucleotides matching TRBD1. CDR1 is MNHNY and CDR2 is SVGAGI in the germline V gene (reference sequence). This CDR3 region has 14 residues. Trimming cost V 2 bases and J 3 bases; bases outside gene matches: 0. The DNA of the CDR3 is TGTGCCAGCAGTTACGGGACAGGGGGCTACGAGCAGTACGTC. Its translation: CASSYGTGGYEQYV.

CDR3 bases: TGTGCCAGCAGCTTGATCCCTAGCGCCGATGGTACCAATGAGCAGTTCTTC. Translating gives CASSLIPSADGTNEQFF. V usage is TRBV7-2 and J usage is TRBJ2-1, with a possible D match to TRBD2 (6 bases). Per the germline V gene, CDR1 is SGHTA and CDR2 is FQGNSA. Trimming removed 3 bases from V and 6 bases from J, with 21 bases in between. The CDR3 is made up of 17 amino acids.

This chain joins TRBV9 and TRBJ2-3; D might be TRBD1 (6 bases). The CDR3 totals 15 residues. Trimming pared 3 bases from V and 3 bases from J, leaving 14 bases between. Germline V gene data show CDR1 as SGDLS and CDR2 as YYNGEE. The CDR3 protein is CASSEGGSPTDTQYF. The DNA of the CDR3 is TGTGCCAGCAGCGAAGGGGGTAGTCCTACAGATACGCAGTATTTT.

The CDR3 nucleotides read TGTGCCATCAATCAGGGAGGGAACACTGAAGCTTTCTTT. This codes for CAINQGGNTEAFF. The rearrangement links TRBV10-3 to TRBJ1-1; D is perhaps TRBD1 (5 bases). Germline V gene sequence: CDR1 ENHRY, CDR2 SYGVKD. The CDR3 runs 13 residues. Trimming left V 7 bases short and J 1 base short, with 10 bases between.

The chain joins TRBV5-4 to TRBJ2-5; 10 bases line up with TRBD2. Per germline, CDR1 SGHNT and CDR2 YYREEE (reference sequence). The V segment lost 0 bases and the J segment 4 bases; nucleotides outside the gene matches: 3. The CDR3 totals 15 residues. In nucleotides, the CDR3 is TGTGCCAGCAGCTTGGCTAGCGGGAGAGGAGAGACCCAGTACTTC. It encodes CASSLASGRGETQYF.

V gene TRBV28 combines with J gene TRBJ2-7; 9 bases agree with TRBD1. V lost 4 bases, J lost 1 base, and 5 bases stayed unmatched. This CDR3 contains 15 residues. Germline V gene sequence: CDR1 MDHEN, CDR2 SYDVKM. The CDR3 loop is CASSSGTGLSYEQYF. DNA for the CDR3: TGTGCCAGCAGTTCCGGGACAGGGCTTTCCTACGAGCAGTACTTC.

This CDR3 reads CASSRLGGQLTGELFF. CDR3 nucleotides: TGTGCCAGCAGCCGTCTGGGGGGACAGCTCACCGGGGAGCTGTTTTTT. This chain links TRBV14 with TRBJ2-2; D might be TRBD1 (7 bases). V lost 4 bases and J 4 bases, leaving 16 bases between the germline ends. Per the germline V gene, CDR1 is SGHDN and CDR2 is FVKESK. The CDR3 extends over 16 amino acids.

The chain links TRBV9 to TRBJ2-1, with D possibly TRBD1 on 6 matching bases. The V end lost 5 bases, the J end lost 8 bases, and 11 bases lay between the germline ends. Germline lookup yields CDR1 SGDLS and CDR2 YYNGEE. This CDR3 contains 12 residues. The CDR3 here is CASRGTSDEQFF. The CDR3 DNA reads as TGTGCCAGCAGAGGGACATCCGATGAGCAGTTCTTC.